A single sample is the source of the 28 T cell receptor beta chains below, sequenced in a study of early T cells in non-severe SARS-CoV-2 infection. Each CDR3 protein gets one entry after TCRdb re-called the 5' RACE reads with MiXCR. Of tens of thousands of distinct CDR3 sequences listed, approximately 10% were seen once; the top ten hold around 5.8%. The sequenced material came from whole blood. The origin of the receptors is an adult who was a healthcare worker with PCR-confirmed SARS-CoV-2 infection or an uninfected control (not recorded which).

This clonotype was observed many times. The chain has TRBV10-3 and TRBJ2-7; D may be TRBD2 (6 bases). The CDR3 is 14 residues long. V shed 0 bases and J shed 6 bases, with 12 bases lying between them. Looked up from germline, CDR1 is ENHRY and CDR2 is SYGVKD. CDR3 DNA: TGTGCCATCAGTGAGTCAGGCGGGAAGGGCGAGCAGTACTTC. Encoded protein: CAISESGGKGEQYF.

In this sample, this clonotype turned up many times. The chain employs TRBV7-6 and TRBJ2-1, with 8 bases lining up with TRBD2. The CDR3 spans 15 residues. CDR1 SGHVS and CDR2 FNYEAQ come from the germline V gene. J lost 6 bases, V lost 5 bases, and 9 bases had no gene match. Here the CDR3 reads CASSPVAGPFNEQFF. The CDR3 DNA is TGTGCCAGCAGCCCCGTAGCGGGACCTTTCAATGAGCAGTTCTTC.

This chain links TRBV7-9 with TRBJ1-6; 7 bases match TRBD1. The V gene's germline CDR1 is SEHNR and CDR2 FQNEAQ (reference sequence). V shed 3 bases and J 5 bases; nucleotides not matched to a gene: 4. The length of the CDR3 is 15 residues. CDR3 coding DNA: TGTGCCAGCAGCTTTGACAGGGAACATAATTCACCCCTCCACTTT. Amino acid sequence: CASSFDREHNSPLHF. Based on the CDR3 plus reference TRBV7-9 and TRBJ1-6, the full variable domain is DTGVSQNPRHKITKRGQNVTFRCDPISEHNRLYWYRQTLGQGPEFLTYFQNEAQLEKSRLLSDRFSAERPKGSFSTLEIQRTEQGDSAMYLCASSFDREHNSPLHFGNGTRLTVT.

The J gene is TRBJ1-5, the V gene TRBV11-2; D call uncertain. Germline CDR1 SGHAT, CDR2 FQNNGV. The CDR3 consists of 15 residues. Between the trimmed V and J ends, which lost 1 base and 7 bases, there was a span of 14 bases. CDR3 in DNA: TGTGCCAGCAGCTTAGGGGCATACCCGGGCCAGCCCCAGCATTTT. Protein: CASSLGAYPGQPQHF. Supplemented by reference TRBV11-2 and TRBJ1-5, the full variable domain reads EAGVAQSPRYKIIEKRQSVAFWCNPISGHATLYWYQQILGQGPKLLIQFQNNGVVDDSQLPKDRFSAERLKGVDSTLKIQPAKLEDSAVYLCASSLGAYPGQPQHFGDGTRLSIL.

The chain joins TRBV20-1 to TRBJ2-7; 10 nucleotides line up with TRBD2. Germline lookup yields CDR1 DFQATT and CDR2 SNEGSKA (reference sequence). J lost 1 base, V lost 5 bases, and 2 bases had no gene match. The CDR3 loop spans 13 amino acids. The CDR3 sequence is CSAPSGSSYEQYF. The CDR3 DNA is TGCAGTGCTCCTAGCGGGAGTTCCTACGAGCAGTACTTC.

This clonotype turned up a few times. The CDR3: CASSLVREMNTEAFF. CDR3 DNA: TGTGCCAGCAGCTTGGTTCGGGAGATGAACACTGAAGCTTTCTTT. V gene TRBV5-5 combines with J gene TRBJ1-1; D is ambiguous. V shed 0 bases and J shed 0 bases, with 9 bases lying between them. The V gene's germline CDR1 is SGHKS and CDR2 YYEKEE (reference sequence). There are 15 residues in the CDR3.

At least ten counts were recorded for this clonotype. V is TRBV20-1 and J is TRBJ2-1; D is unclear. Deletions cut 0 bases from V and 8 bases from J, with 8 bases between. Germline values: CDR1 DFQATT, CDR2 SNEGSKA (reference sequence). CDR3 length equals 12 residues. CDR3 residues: CSARDFMHEQFF. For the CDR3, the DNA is TGCAGTGCTAGAGATTTTATGCATGAGCAGTTCTTC.

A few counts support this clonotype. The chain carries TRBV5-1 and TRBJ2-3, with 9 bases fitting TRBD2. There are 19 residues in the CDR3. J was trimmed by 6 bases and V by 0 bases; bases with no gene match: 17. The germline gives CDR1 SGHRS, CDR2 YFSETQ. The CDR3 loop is CASSLAVTSGSQALDTQYF. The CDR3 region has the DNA TGCGCCAGCAGCTTGGCGGTGACTAGCGGATCCCAGGCCCTGGATACGCAGTATTTT.

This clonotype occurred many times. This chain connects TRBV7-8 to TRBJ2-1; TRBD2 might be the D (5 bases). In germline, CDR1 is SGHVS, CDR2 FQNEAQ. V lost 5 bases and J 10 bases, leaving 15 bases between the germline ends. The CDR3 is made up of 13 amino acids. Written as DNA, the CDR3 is TGTGCCAGCAGCCCCCGATACGGGGAAGAGCAGTTCTTC. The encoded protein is CASSPRYGEEQFF.

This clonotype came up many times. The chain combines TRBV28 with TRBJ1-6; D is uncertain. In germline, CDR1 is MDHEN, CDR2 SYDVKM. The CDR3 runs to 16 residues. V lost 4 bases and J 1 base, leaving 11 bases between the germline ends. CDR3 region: CASSSLHGSYNSPLHF. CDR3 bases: TGTGCCAGCAGTTCGTTACACGGATCCTATAATTCACCCCTCCACTTT.

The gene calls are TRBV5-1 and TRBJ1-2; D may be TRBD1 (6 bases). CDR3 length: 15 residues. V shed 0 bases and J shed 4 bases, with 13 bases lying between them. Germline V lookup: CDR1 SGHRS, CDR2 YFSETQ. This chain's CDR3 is CASSLGNSQGYGYTF. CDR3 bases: TGCGCCAGCAGCTTGGGAAACTCACAGGGCTATGGCTACACCTTC.

The DNA for the CDR3 is TGTGCCAGCAGACAGTTGACAGACAGGCGGAACACTGAAGCTTTCTTT. This codes for CASRQLTDRRNTEAFF. The chain has TRBV27 and TRBJ1-1; possibly TRBD1 for D (6 bases). Germline values: CDR1 MNHEY, CDR2 SMNVEV (reference sequence). Trimming cost V 6 bases and J 1 base, with 18 bases left between them. The CDR3 totals 16 residues.

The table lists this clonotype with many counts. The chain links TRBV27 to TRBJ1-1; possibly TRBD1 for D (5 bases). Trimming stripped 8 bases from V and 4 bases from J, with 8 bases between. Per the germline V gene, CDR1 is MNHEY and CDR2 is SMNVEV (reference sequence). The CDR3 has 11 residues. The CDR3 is CASGRVTEAFF. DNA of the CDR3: TGTGCCAGCGGCAGGGTCACTGAAGCTTTCTTT.

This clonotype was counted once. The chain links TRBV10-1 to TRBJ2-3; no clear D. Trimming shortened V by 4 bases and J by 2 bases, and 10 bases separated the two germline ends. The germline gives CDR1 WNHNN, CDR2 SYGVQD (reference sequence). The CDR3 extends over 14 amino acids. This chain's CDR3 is CASSVRHITDTQYF. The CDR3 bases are TGCGCCAGCAGTGTGAGACACATCACAGATACGCAGTATTTT.

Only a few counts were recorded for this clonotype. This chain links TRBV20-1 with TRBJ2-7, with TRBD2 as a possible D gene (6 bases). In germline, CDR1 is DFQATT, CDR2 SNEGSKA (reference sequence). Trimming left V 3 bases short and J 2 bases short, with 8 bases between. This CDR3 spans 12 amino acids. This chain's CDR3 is CSARRRAYEQYF. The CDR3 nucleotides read TGCAGTGCTAGGAGGAGGGCCTACGAGCAGTACTTC.

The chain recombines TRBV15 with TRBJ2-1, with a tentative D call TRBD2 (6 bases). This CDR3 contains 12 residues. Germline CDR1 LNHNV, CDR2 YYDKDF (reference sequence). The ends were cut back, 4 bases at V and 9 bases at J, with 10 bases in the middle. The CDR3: CATSTHGGEQFF. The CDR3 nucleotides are TGTGCCACCAGCACGCACGGGGGTGAGCAGTTCTTC.

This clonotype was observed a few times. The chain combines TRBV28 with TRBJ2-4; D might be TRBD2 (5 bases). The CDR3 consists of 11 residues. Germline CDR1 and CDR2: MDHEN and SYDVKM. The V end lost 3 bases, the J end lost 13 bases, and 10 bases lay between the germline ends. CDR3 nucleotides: TGTGCCAGCAGTTTGAGGGCCATACAGTACTTC. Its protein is CASSLRAIQYF.

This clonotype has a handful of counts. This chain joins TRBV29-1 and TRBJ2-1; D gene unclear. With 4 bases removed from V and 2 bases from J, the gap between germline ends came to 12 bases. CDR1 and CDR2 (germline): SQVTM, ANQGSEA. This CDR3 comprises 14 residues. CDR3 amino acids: CSVVLSDAYNEQFF. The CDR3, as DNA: TGCAGCGTTGTACTCAGCGACGCCTACAATGAGCAGTTCTTC.

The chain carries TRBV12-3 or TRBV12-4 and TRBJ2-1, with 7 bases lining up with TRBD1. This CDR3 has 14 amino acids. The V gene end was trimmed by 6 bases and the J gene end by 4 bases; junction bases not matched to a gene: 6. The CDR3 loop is CASSPGQMYNEQFF. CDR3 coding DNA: TGTGCCAGCAGCCCGGGACAGATGTACAATGAGCAGTTCTTC.

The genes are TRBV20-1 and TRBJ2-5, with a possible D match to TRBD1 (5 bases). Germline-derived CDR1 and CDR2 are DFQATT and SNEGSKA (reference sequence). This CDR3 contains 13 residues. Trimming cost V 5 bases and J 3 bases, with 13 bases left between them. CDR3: CSASPTVKETQYF. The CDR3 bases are TGCAGTGCTTCACCGACAGTTAAAGAGACCCAGTACTTC.

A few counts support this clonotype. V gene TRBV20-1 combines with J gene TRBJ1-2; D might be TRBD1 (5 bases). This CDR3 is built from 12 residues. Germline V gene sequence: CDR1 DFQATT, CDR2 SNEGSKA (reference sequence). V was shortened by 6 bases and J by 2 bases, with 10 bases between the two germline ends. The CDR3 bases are TGCAGTGCGGTGGACACCAACTATGGCTACACCTTC. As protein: CSAVDTNYGYTF.

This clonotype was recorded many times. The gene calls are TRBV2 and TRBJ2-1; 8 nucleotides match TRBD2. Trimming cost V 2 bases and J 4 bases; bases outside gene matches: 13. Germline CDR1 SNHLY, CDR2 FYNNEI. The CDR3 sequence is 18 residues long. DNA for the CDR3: TGTGCCAGCAGTGAAAGGTGGGAACGAGCGGGAGAGTACAATGAGCAGTTCTTC. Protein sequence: CASSERWERAGEYNEQFF.

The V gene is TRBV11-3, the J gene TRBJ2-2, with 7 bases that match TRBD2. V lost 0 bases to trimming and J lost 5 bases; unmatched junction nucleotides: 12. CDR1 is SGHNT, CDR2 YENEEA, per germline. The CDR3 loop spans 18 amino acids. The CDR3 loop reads CASSLDPFGGSRTGELFF. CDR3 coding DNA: TGTGCCAGCAGCTTAGACCCCTTTGGCGGGAGTCGTACCGGGGAGCTGTTTTTT.

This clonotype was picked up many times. The CDR3 sequence is CASRADQTGDQPQHF. The DNA of the CDR3 is TGTGCCAGCAGGGCAGATCAGACTGGGGATCAGCCCCAGCATTTT. V usage is TRBV2 and J usage is TRBJ1-5, with unresolved D. CDR1 SNHLY and CDR2 FYNNEI come from the germline V gene. Trimming took off 6 bases at V and 5 bases at J, with 17 bases between the two ends. The CDR3 extends over 15 amino acids.

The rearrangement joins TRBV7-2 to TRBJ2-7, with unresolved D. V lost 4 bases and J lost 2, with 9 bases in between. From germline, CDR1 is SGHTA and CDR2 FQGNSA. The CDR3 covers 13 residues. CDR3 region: CASSSFTAYEQYF. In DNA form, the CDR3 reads TGTGCCAGCAGCTCTTTCACAGCCTACGAGCAGTACTTC.

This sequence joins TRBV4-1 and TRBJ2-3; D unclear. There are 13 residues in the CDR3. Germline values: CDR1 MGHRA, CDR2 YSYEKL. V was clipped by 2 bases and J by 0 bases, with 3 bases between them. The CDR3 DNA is TGCGCCAGCAGCCAAAGTAGCACAGATACGCAGTATTTT. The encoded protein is CASSQSSTDTQYF.

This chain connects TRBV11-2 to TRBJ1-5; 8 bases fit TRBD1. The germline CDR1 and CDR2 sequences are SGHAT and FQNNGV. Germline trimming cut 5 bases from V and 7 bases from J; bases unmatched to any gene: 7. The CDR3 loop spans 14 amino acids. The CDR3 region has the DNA TGTGCCAGCAGCGTGACAGGGGCTAGACAGCCCCAGCATTTT. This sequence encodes CASSVTGARQPQHF. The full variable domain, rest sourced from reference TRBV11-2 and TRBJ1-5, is EAGVAQSPRYKIIEKRQSVAFWCNPISGHATLYWYQQILGQGPKLLIQFQNNGVVDDSQLPKDRFSAERLKGVDSTLKIQPAKLEDSAVYLCASSVTGARQPQHFGDGTRLSIL.

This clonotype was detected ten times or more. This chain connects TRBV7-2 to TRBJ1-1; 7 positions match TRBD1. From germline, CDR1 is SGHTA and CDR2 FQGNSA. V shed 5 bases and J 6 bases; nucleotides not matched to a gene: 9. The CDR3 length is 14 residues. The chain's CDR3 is CASSLEGAEAEAFF. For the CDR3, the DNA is TGTGCCAGCAGCCTGGAGGGGGCTGAAGCTGAAGCTTTCTTT.